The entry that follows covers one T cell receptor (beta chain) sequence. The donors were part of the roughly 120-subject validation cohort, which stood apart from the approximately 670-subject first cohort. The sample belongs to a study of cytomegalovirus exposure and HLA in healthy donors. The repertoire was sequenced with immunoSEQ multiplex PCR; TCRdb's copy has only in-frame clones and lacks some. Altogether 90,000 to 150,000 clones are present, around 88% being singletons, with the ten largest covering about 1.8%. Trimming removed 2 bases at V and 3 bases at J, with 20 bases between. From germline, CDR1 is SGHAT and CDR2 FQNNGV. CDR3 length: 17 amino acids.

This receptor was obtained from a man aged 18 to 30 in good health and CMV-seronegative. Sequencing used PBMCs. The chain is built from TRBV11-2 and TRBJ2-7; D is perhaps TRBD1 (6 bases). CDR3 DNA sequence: TGTGCCAGCAGCTTACAATCTTCCGGGACAAGCTTCTACGAGCAGTACTTC. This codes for CASSLQSSGTSFYEQYF.